The 28 T cell receptor beta chains reported below all come from one sample, sequenced in a study of technical replicates of blood from a few donors. Generated by immunoSEQ multiplex PCR, the TCRdb table keeps only in-frame clones and is missing some. The repertoire holds approximately 60,000 clones, with approximately 86% as singletons. Sequenced input: PBMCs. The receptors stem from a human donor in good health. Some clones in this sample may be carry-over from other donors' samples.

This clone was seen a few times. The genes are TRBV30 and TRBJ1-5; 9 nucleotides match TRBD1. Germline CDR1 is GTSNPN and CDR2 is SVGIG (reference sequence). Germline trimming cut 0 bases from V and 6 bases from J; bases unmatched to any gene: 9. There are 16 residues in the CDR3. Here the CDR3 reads CAWSVRYRGQVQPQHF. The CDR3, as DNA: TGTGCCTGGAGTGTACGGTACAGGGGGCAAGTTCAGCCCCAGCATTTT. The whole variable domain, remainder taken from reference TRBV30 and TRBJ1-5, is SQTIHQWPATLVQPVGSPLSLECTVEGTSNPNLYWYRQAAGRGLQLLFYSVGIGQISSEVPQNLSASRPQDRQFILSSKKLLLSDSGFYLCAWSVRYRGQVQPQHFGDGTRLSIL.

The CDR3 reads CASSLALREPYEQYF. The CDR3 DNA follows: TGTGCCAGCAGCTTAGCGCTCAGGGAACCCTACGAGCAGTACTTC. The chain joins TRBV11-2 to TRBJ2-7; perhaps TRBD1 as D (5 bases). Germline assignment: CDR1 SGHAT and CDR2 FQNNGV. Trimming took 1 base from V and 2 from J, leaving 12 bases between them. The CDR3 runs 15 residues. Supplemented by reference TRBV11-2 and TRBJ2-7, the full variable domain reads EAGVAQSPRYKIIEKRQSVAFWCNPISGHATLYWYQQILGQGPKLLIQFQNNGVVDDSQLPKDRFSAERLKGVDSTLKIQPAKLEDSAVYLCASSLALREPYEQYFGPGTRLTVT.

This clone came up once. The CDR3 DNA sequence: TGTGCCAGCAGTCCGCGGGATACAGATACGCAGTATTTT. Residues: CASSPRDTDTQYF. The chain links TRBV5-4 to TRBJ2-3, with D possibly being TRBD2 (6 bases). Trimming left V 5 bases short and J 3 bases short, with 10 bases between. CDR1 is SGHNT, CDR2 YYREEE, per germline (reference sequence). The CDR3 contains 13 residues.

This chain joins TRBV7-2 and TRBJ1-4; 9 bases line up with TRBD1. This CDR3 spans 15 amino acids. With V trimmed by 3 bases and J by 9 bases, 8 bases remained unmatched. The germline CDR1 and CDR2 sequences are SGHTA and FQGNSA. CDR3 DNA: TGTGCCAGCAGCTTGGCCGGGACAGGGTGGAAAAAACTGTTTTTT. This translates into CASSLAGTGWKKLFF.

The rearrangement uses TRBV2 and TRBJ1-3; D might be TRBD1 (5 bases). V lost 6 bases to trimming and J lost 0 bases, with 9 bases between them. The CDR3 consists of 14 residues. Germline CDR1 reads SNHLY; CDR2 reads FYNNEI. The CDR3 here is CASRGVNSGNTIYF. The CDR3 nucleotides read TGTGCCAGCAGAGGGGTGAACTCTGGAAACACCATATATTTT. Variable domain in full (rest from reference TRBV2 and TRBJ1-3): EPEVTQTPSHQVTQMGQEVILRCVPISNHLYFYWYRQILGQKVEFLVSFYNNEISEKSEIFDDQFSVERPDGSNFTLKIRSTKLEDSAMYFCASRGVNSGNTIYFGEGSWLTVV.

The chain uses TRBV23-1 and TRBJ1-5; the D gene is possibly TRBD1 (6 bases). TRBV23-1 is an ORF, with its function uncertain. This CDR3 is 19 amino acids long. V was cut by 4 bases and J by 3 bases, with 25 bases left in between. CDR3 loop: CASSLPTLDRICANQPQHF. The CDR3 nucleotides read TGCGCCAGCAGTCTTCCGACTCTTGACAGGATTTGTGCCAATCAGCCCCAGCATTTT.

The J gene is TRBJ1-2, the V gene TRBV7-2; TRBD1 aligns across 8 bases. CDR3 length equals 15 residues. The J segment lost 5 bases and the V segment lost 3 bases, leaving 8 bases of the junction unmatched. The germline CDR1 and CDR2 sequences are SGHTA and FQGNSA. This chain's CDR3 is CASSFVWTGIYGYTF. In DNA, the CDR3 is TGTGCCAGCAGCTTCGTTTGGACAGGGATTTATGGCTACACCTTC.

This chain joins TRBV7-2 and TRBJ1-1; D is uncertain. V lost 1 base and J lost 10, with 16 bases in between. Germline V gives CDR1 SGHTA, CDR2 FQGNSA. CDR3 length: 14 residues. In DNA form, the CDR3 reads TGTGCCAGCAGCTTAGGGGCAGTGACTACCCTAGCTTTCTTT. This sequence encodes CASSLGAVTTLAFF.

This chain joins TRBV4-3 and TRBJ1-2; no clear D gene. Germline V gene lookup returns CDR1 LGHNA and CDR2 YSLEER. The CDR3 totals 15 residues. Deletions cut 0 bases from V and 4 bases from J, with 12 bases between. CDR3 DNA: TGCGCCAGCAGCCAAGATGGCACCAGTTCCTATGGCTACACCTTC. It encodes CASSQDGTSSYGYTF.

The V gene is TRBV7-3, the J gene TRBJ2-5; D not certain. Germline CDR1 reads SGHTA; CDR2 reads FQGTGA. The germline V and J ends were trimmed by 2 bases and 1 base, with 11 bases remaining between them. The CDR3 runs 15 residues. CDR3 in DNA: TGTGCCAGCAGCTTAGGGTTGGTAGCCCAAGAGACCCAGTACTTC. It yields the protein CASSLGLVAQETQYF.

As regards this clone: The junction and the germline gene differ at one end; a read error may be behind it. The chain recombines TRBV11-1 with TRBJ2-2; no reliable D call. Germline CDR1 and CDR2: SGHAT and FQDESV (reference sequence). The CDR3 is 14 amino acids. The CDR3 nucleotides read TGTGCCAGCAGCGAGTTTGAGAACGCCGGGGAGCTGTTTTTT. Amino acids: CASSEFENAGELFF.

This chain links TRBV6-1 with TRBJ2-7; the D is unclear. Looked up from germline, CDR1 is MNHNS and CDR2 is SASEGT. V was trimmed by 0 bases and J by 3 bases, leaving 9 bases between them. CDR3 size: 14 residues. Written as DNA, the CDR3 is TGTGCCAGCAGTGAAGCGCCGGTGGTCTACGAGCAGTACTTC. This gives the protein CASSEAPVVYEQYF.

The V call is TRBV4-1, the J call TRBJ1-5; the D gene is possibly TRBD1 (5 bases). The V end lost 1 base, the J end lost 0 bases, and 10 bases lay between the germline ends. Germline V gives CDR1 MGHRA, CDR2 YSYEKL. The CDR3 extends over 16 amino acids. CDR3 loop: CASSQGPGNSNQPQHF. The CDR3 DNA reads TGCGCCAGCAGCCAAGGGCCAGGGAATAGCAATCAGCCCCAGCATTTT.

V gene TRBV4-1 combines with J gene TRBJ2-1; the match to TRBD2 covers 13 bases. The CDR3 extends over 15 amino acids. Per the germline V gene, CDR1 is MGHRA and CDR2 is YSYEKL. The V segment lost 6 bases and the J segment 10 bases; nucleotides outside the gene matches: 9. CDR3 amino acids: CASSAGTSGMGEQFF. In DNA form, the CDR3 reads TGCGCCAGCAGTGCCGGGACTAGCGGGATGGGAGAGCAGTTCTTC.

J is TRBJ2-2 and V is TRBV7-3, with D maybe TRBD2 (6 bases). This CDR3 comprises 13 residues. Per germline, CDR1 SGHTA and CDR2 FQGTGA. Trimming removed 5 bases at V and 7 bases at J, with 11 bases between. The CDR3 DNA follows: TGTGCCAGCAGCCCTGGGCGGGACGGGGAGCTGTTTTTT. Its translation is CASSPGRDGELFF.

This clone came up a few times. The chain recombines TRBV29-1 with TRBJ1-1; D gene uncertain. The CDR3 consists of 10 residues. Germline V gives CDR1 SQVTM, CDR2 ANQGSEA. V was pared by 5 bases and J by 3 bases, with 4 bases between. The CDR3 reads CSVPDTEAFF. The DNA for the CDR3 is TGCAGCGTTCCGGACACTGAAGCTTTCTTT.

The chain recombines TRBV7-9 with TRBJ1-1; 8 nucleotides match TRBD1. This CDR3 comprises 14 residues. Germline CDR1 reads SEHNR; CDR2 reads FQNEAQ (reference sequence). Trimming at V came to 2 bases and at J to 4 bases, leaving 3 bases not matched to a gene. The CDR3 reads CASSLQGALTEAFF. In DNA form, the CDR3 reads TGTGCCAGCAGCTTACAGGGGGCGCTCACTGAAGCTTTCTTT.

The chain carries TRBV2 and TRBJ2-7; maybe TRBD1 (6 bases). This CDR3 comprises 13 residues. Germline loops: CDR1 SNHLY, CDR2 FYNNEI. V was clipped by 6 bases and J by 0 bases, with 9 bases between them. This chain's CDR3 is CASRAGVSYEQYF. CDR3 DNA sequence: TGTGCCAGCAGAGCAGGGGTCTCCTACGAGCAGTACTTC. Complete variable domain (other parts from reference TRBV2 and TRBJ2-7): EPEVTQTPSHQVTQMGQEVILRCVPISNHLYFYWYRQILGQKVEFLVSFYNNEISEKSEIFDDQFSVERPDGSNFTLKIRSTKLEDSAMYFCASRAGVSYEQYFGPGTRLTVT.

The rearrangement joins TRBV30 to TRBJ2-5; maybe TRBD1 (5 bases). CDR1 and CDR2 (germline): GTSNPN, SVGIG (reference sequence). V was clipped by 2 bases and J by 4 bases, with 11 bases between them. This CDR3 is 13 amino acids long. The CDR3 sequence is CAWSSGFLETQYF. The CDR3 DNA follows: TGTGCCTGGAGTTCAGGGTTCCTAGAGACCCAGTACTTC.

This chain links TRBV7-2 with TRBJ2-5; tentatively, D is TRBD1 (6 bases). The CDR3 is made up of 14 amino acids. Germline CDR1 SGHTA, CDR2 FQGNSA. V was shortened by 5 bases and J by 2 bases, with 12 bases between the two germline ends. Here the CDR3 DNA reads TGTGCCAGCAGCCCCGGACAGCGTCAAGAGACCCAGTACTTC. Its protein is CASSPGQRQETQYF.

The chain joins TRBV9 to TRBJ2-1; 7 bases align to TRBD1. Germline V gene data show CDR1 as SGDLS and CDR2 as YYNGEE. CDR3 length: 15 amino acids. Losses at the gene ends were 0 bases for V and 8 bases for J; bases not matched to a gene: 8. The CDR3 DNA sequence: TGTGCCAGCAGCGTAGCTACGGACAGGACAGATGAGCAGTTCTTC. This codes for CASSVATDRTDEQFF.

This chain connects TRBV5-6 to TRBJ2-5; D is perhaps TRBD2 (7 bases). The germline gives CDR1 SGHDT, CDR2 YYEEEE. The CDR3 runs 14 residues. V dropped 4 bases and J dropped 4 bases, with 14 bases sitting between them. Here the CDR3 DNA reads TGTGCCAGCAGCCCCGAGGGGGGGGTAGAGACCCAGTACTTC. Its protein is CASSPEGGVETQYF.

The V gene is TRBV20-1, the J gene TRBJ1-2; D not certain. The V end lost 5 bases, the J end lost 5 bases, and 9 bases lay between the germline ends. The germline V gene has CDR1 DFQATT and CDR2 SNEGSKA (reference sequence). The CDR3 spans 11 residues. CDR3 protein: CSADLGYGYTF. The CDR3 nucleotides read TGCAGTGCTGACCTCGGGTATGGCTACACCTTC.

The chain recombines TRBV9 with TRBJ2-5; TRBD2 agrees at 11 bases. The CDR3 sequence is 17 residues long. The germline CDR1 and CDR2 sequences are SGDLS and YYNGEE. With 3 bases clipped from V and 5 bases from J, the junction kept 12 bases outside the gene matches. The CDR3 protein is CASSETSGSSEKETQYF. CDR3 in DNA: TGTGCCAGCAGCGAAACTAGCGGGAGTTCAGAGAAGGAGACCCAGTACTTC.

This rearrangement joins TRBV5-4 to TRBJ2-5, with 7 bases that match TRBD2. Germline V gives CDR1 SGHNT, CDR2 YYREEE (reference sequence). Trimming cost V 4 bases and J 3 bases; bases outside gene matches: 3. The CDR3 has 13 residues. CDR3: CASSGGTKETQYF. CDR3 nucleotide sequence: TGTGCCAGCAGCGGCGGGACTAAAGAGACCCAGTACTTC. Looking up the rest from reference TRBV5-4 and TRBJ2-5 gives the full variable domain: ETGVTQSPTHLIKTRGQQVTLRCSSQSGHNTVSWYQQALGQGPQFIFQYYREEENGRGNFPPRFSGLQFPNYSSELNVNALELDDSALYLCASSGGTKETQYFGPGTRLLVL.

Details on this clone: The junction departs from germline at one end; a sequencing error may be responsible. This chain links TRBV7-9 with TRBJ2-1; TRBD1 is a possible D gene (6 bases). Germline values: CDR1 SEHNR, CDR2 FQNEAQ (reference sequence). The CDR3 consists of 12 residues. DNA for the CDR3: TGTGCCAGCAGTAAAAACAGGGACAATCTGATCTTC. It yields the protein CASSKNRDNLIF.

CDR3 loop: CASSKPETQYF. CDR3 sequence (DNA): TGTGCCAGCAGCAAACCGGAGACCCAGTACTTC. The chain joins TRBV21-1 to TRBJ2-5; the DNA was not compared with TRBD2, the D call given in the table. TRBV21-1 is shown as a pseudogene. The CDR3 runs to 11 residues.

V gene TRBV13 combines with J gene TRBJ1-3, with a possible D match to TRBD1 (6 bases). The length of the CDR3 is 17 residues. The V end lost 2 bases, the J end lost 0 bases, and 14 bases lay between the germline ends. In germline, CDR1 is PRHDT, CDR2 FYEKMQ (reference sequence). The CDR3 coding sequence is TGTGCCAGCAGCTTATCACGTGGGGGCTACTCTGGAAACACCATATATTTT. This gives the protein CASSLSRGGYSGNTIYF.